Shown below are 17 T cell receptor beta chains from a single sample sequenced in a study of blood T cells in healthy people across ages (dated by TCRdb to about 2015). Library preparation employed 5' RACE. The instrument given in TCRdb is Illumina HiSeq 2500. The second PCR ran for about 7 to 11 cycles and used a J-beta primer mix along with a sample-barcoded 5' primer. The public reads were quality trimmed at Q25 with fastp and then assembled into clones with MiXCR by TCRdb, keeping productive beta chains. Duplicate CDR3 protein sequences are folded into a single record with the most common DNA and genes. The sample table records about 1.4 million distinct CDR3 sequences; almost 60% of these occur just once. Over 5% of the sample belongs to the ten largest clones. Sequences were obtained from blood. All receptors derive from a man aged 18 to 29 in good health.

This chain connects TRBV7-2 to TRBJ1-2; possibly TRBD1 for D (5 bases). The CDR3 contains 14 residues. Trimming took off 5 bases at V and 2 bases at J, with 12 bases between the two ends. Germline assignment: CDR1 SGHTA and CDR2 FQGNSA. The CDR3 region is CASSEGTANYGYTF. The DNA of the CDR3 is TGTGCCAGCAGCGAAGGGACGGCAAACTATGGCTACACCTTC.

The V and J genes are TRBV5-1 and TRBJ2-5, with TRBD2 matching 13 bases. Germline trimming cut 4 bases from V and 5 bases from J; bases unmatched to any gene: 5. Per the germline V gene, CDR1 is SGHRS and CDR2 is YFSETQ. This CDR3 region has 15 residues. The CDR3 DNA reads TGCGCCAGCAGCGCACGGACTAGCGGGAGTGAGACCCAGTACTTC. Translated, it gives CASSARTSGSETQYF.

This chain uses TRBV4-1 with TRBJ1-4; possible D gene TRBD1, 5 bases. Germline CDR1 reads MGHRA; CDR2 reads YSYEKL. This CDR3 has 13 amino acids. V was shortened by 1 base and J by 13 bases, with 13 bases between the two germline ends. CDR3 nucleotide sequence: TGCGCCAGCAGCCAAGGGGGAGACAGACCACTGTTTTTT. Amino acid sequence: CASSQGGDRPLFF.

This rearrangement joins TRBV27 to TRBJ1-2; TRBD1 aligns across 7 bases. V lost 4 bases, J lost 4 bases, and 3 bases stayed unmatched. Germline V gene data show CDR1 as MNHEY and CDR2 as SMNVEV (reference sequence). This CDR3 comprises 13 residues. CDR3: CASSSGGIYGYTF. In nucleotides, the CDR3 is TGTGCCAGCAGTTCAGGGGGGATCTATGGCTACACCTTC.

Comments on this clonotype: A junction boundary mismatches the germline segment, possibly from a read error. The genes are TRBV4-3 and TRBJ2-3; no clear D gene. This CDR3 is built from 15 residues. Germline V gives CDR1 LGHNA, CDR2 YSLEER. In nucleotides, the CDR3 is TGCGCCAGCAGCAAAGACCCGAGTTTAGGGGATACGCAGTATTTT. This codes for CASSKDPSLGDTQYF.

V is TRBV30 and J is TRBJ2-7, with D unclear. The CDR3 runs 13 residues. Germline CDR1 is GTSNPN and CDR2 is SVGIG (reference sequence). Trimming stripped 4 bases from V and 0 bases from J, with 10 bases between. CDR3 DNA: TGTGCCTGGATGGTCCCCGACTCCTACGAGCAGTACTTC. Translation: CAWMVPDSYEQYF.

The chain carries TRBV20-1 and TRBJ2-5; 8 positions agree with TRBD2. The CDR3 covers 15 residues. The junction had 14 bases not matched to a gene; V was cut back by 0 bases and J by 11 bases. CDR1 and CDR2 (germline): DFQATT, SNEGSKA (reference sequence). The CDR3 loop reads CSARDLTSEFYEQYF. CDR3 coding DNA: TGCAGTGCTAGAGATCTGACTAGCGAGTTCTACGAACAGTACTTC.

V and J are TRBV11-2 and TRBJ2-1, with 8 nucleotides matching TRBD2. This CDR3 has 17 amino acids. V lost 0 bases, J lost 1 base, and 5 bases stayed unmatched. The V gene's germline CDR1 is SGHAT and CDR2 FQNNGV. CDR3 in amino acids: CASSLDRGGRSYNEQFF. The CDR3 bases are TGTGCCAGCAGCTTAGATAGGGGCGGGAGGTCCTACAATGAGCAGTTCTTC. The variable domain in full, completed from reference TRBV11-2 and TRBJ2-1, reads EAGVAQSPRYKIIEKRQSVAFWCNPISGHATLYWYQQILGQGPKLLIQFQNNGVVDDSQLPKDRFSAERLKGVDSTLKIQPAKLEDSAVYLCASSLDRGGRSYNEQFFGPGTRLTVL.

This sequence joins TRBV4-1 and TRBJ1-4, with unresolved D. CDR1 MGHRA and CDR2 YSYEKL come from the germline V gene. V lost 2 bases and J 12 bases, leaving 13 bases between the germline ends. CDR3 length equals 13 residues. The CDR3 DNA reads TGCGCCAGCAGCCAAAGTAAGGTCAGCGAACTGTTTTTT. It translates to CASSQSKVSELFF.

This clonotype has only a few counts. The chain employs TRBV7-9 and TRBJ2-2; 7 bases line up with TRBD2. The CDR3 has 16 amino acids. Trimming removed 4 bases from V and 0 bases from J; junction bases left unmatched: 5. Per germline, CDR1 SEHNR and CDR2 FQNEAQ (reference sequence). CDR3: CASSSWLAANTGELFF. The CDR3 DNA reads TGTGCCAGCAGCTCATGGCTAGCGGCGAACACCGGGGAGCTGTTTTTT.

J is TRBJ2-1 and V is TRBV7-2; 11 bases match TRBD2. The trim removed 5 bases at V and 2 bases at J, leaving 11 bases unmatched. Germline values: CDR1 SGHTA, CDR2 FQGNSA. The CDR3 length is 18 residues. The DNA of the CDR3 is TGTGCCAGCAGCCTACTCACAACTAGCGGGGGACCCTACAATGAGCAGTTCTTC. Its protein is CASSLLTTSGGPYNEQFF.

The DNA of the CDR3 is TGTGCCAGCAGTTTTTCACTCCATGAGCAGTTCTTC. The encoded protein is CASSFSLHEQFF. The chain employs TRBV12-3 or TRBV12-4 and TRBJ2-1; D remains unclear. This CDR3 is built from 12 residues. V shed 3 bases and J shed 8 bases, with 8 bases lying between them.

V gene TRBV29-1 combines with J gene TRBJ1-2; no definite D call. The CDR3 totals 14 residues. The germline V gene has CDR1 SQVTM and CDR2 ANQGSEA. V lost 4 bases and J lost 0, with 12 bases in between. CDR3 nucleotide sequence: TGCAGCGTTGGGTTAATGTTCGCTAACTATGGCTACACCTTC. Protein: CSVGLMFANYGYTF.

V usage is TRBV5-1 and J usage is TRBJ1-2; D perhaps matches TRBD1 (5 bases). V was trimmed by 1 base and J by 8 bases, leaving 15 bases between them. The CDR3 covers 14 residues. Germline-derived CDR1 and CDR2 are SGHRS and YFSETQ. The CDR3 coding sequence is TGCGCCAGCAGCTTGTGGGATCAGGGTGCGGGCTACACCTTC. Translated: CASSLWDQGAGYTF.

This clonotype was detected only once. The chain has TRBV29-1 and TRBJ2-7; the match to TRBD1 covers 10 bases. CDR3 length: 12 amino acids. Germline trimming cut 6 bases from V and 7 bases from J; bases unmatched to any gene: 6. The germline V gene encodes CDR1 SQVTM and CDR2 ANQGSEA. The CDR3 region is CSVGTGESEQYF. As DNA, the CDR3 is TGCAGCGTGGGGACAGGGGAGAGTGAGCAGTACTTC.

This chain connects TRBV13 to TRBJ2-7; D may be TRBD1 (7 bases). Per the germline V gene, CDR1 is PRHDT and CDR2 is FYEKMQ (reference sequence). The germline V and J ends were trimmed by 5 bases and 4 bases, with 12 bases remaining between them. This CDR3 is built from 13 residues. In DNA form, the CDR3 reads TGTGCCAGCAGCCCCAGGGGGGAGTACGAGCAGTACTTC. Protein product: CASSPRGEYEQYF.

This chain connects TRBV12-3 or TRBV12-4 to TRBJ1-6, with TRBD1 as a possible D gene (6 bases). The CDR3 covers 14 residues. Between the trimmed V and J ends, which lost 10 bases and 7 bases, there was a span of 17 bases. The CDR3 DNA follows: TGTGCCACCCAACCCCAGGGGAGCAATTCACCCCTCCACTTT. Translation: CATQPQGSNSPLHF.